This passage covers 11 T cell receptor beta chains from one sample sequenced in a study of beta chain features in type 1 diabetes. Every bit of the isolated RNA underwent reverse transcription, so sequencing read expressed TCRB transcripts. Assay: immunoSEQ multiplex PCR; the TCRdb copy retains only in-frame clones and omits some. The table lists 130,000 to 150,000 clones, about 10% of them singletons. Input material: central memory CD4+ T cells from blood. These receptors all stem from a man younger than 30 in good health.

The gene calls are TRBV30 and TRBJ1-3, with 7 positions matching TRBD1. Germline loops: CDR1 GTSNPN, CDR2 SVGIG (reference sequence). The CDR3 is made up of 15 amino acids. Trimming at V came to 2 bases and at J to 3 bases, leaving 7 bases not matched to a gene. CDR3 amino acids: CAWSLTGLGGNTIYF. CDR3 DNA: TGTGCCTGGAGTCTGACAGGGCTCGGTGGAAACACCATATATTTT.

V is TRBV6-5 and J is TRBJ2-1; D gene uncertain. The length of the CDR3 is 12 residues. CDR1 is MNHEY and CDR2 is SVGAGI in the germline V gene. V was trimmed by 0 bases and J by 15 bases, leaving 12 bases between them. This CDR3 reads CASSYSRGKTFF. The DNA of the CDR3 is TGTGCCAGCAGTTACTCGAGAGGAAAAACGTTCTTC.

This clone has only a few counts. The V and J genes are TRBV29-1 and TRBJ2-5; 11 bases agree with TRBD1. With 6 bases clipped from V and 5 bases from J, the junction kept 5 bases outside the gene matches. The CDR3 runs 13 residues. Germline V gene sequence: CDR1 SQVTM, CDR2 ANQGSEA. The CDR3 protein is CSVGQGAGETQYF. In DNA form, the CDR3 reads TGCAGCGTAGGACAGGGGGCTGGCGAGACCCAGTACTTC. Full variable domain (missing parts from reference TRBV29-1 and TRBJ2-5): SAVISQKPSRDICQRGTSLTIQCQVDSQVTMMFWYRQQPGQSLTLIATANQGSEATYESGFVIDKFPISRPNLTFSTLTVSNMSPEDSSIYLCSVGQGAGETQYFGPGTRLLVL.

In this sample, this clone turned up many times. This chain connects TRBV11-2 to TRBJ2-5, with D possibly TRBD1 on 6 matching bases. CDR3 length equals 13 residues. Trimming took 5 bases from V and 5 from J, leaving 12 bases between them. In germline, CDR1 is SGHAT, CDR2 FQNNGV. The CDR3 loop is CASSRGGHETQYF. CDR3 nucleotide sequence: TGTGCCAGCAGCCGAGGGGGTCACGAGACCCAGTACTTC.

The chain combines TRBV6-1 with TRBJ2-5; 7 nucleotides match TRBD1. Germline CDR1 reads MNHNS; CDR2 reads SASEGT. CDR3 length equals 14 residues. The J segment lost 4 bases and the V segment lost 3 bases, leaving 5 bases of the junction unmatched. This CDR3 is CASSDPGQRETQYF. The DNA of the CDR3 is TGTGCCAGCAGTGATCCGGGACAGAGAGAGACCCAGTACTTC.

This chain links TRBV25-1 with TRBJ1-6; D is possibly TRBD1 (5 bases). CDR3 length equals 14 residues. CDR1 MGHDK and CDR2 SYGVNS come from the germline V gene. Trimming shortened V by 4 bases and J by 8 bases, and 12 bases separated the two germline ends. The chain's CDR3 is CASSVQGSYSPLHF. The CDR3 DNA reads as TGTGCCAGCAGTGTGCAGGGATCTTATTCACCCCTCCACTTT.

The chain recombines TRBV6-5 with TRBJ2-5; D may be TRBD1 (6 bases). The V end lost 4 bases, the J end lost 2 bases, and 11 bases lay between the germline ends. Germline V gives CDR1 MNHEY, CDR2 SVGAGI. CDR3 length: 14 residues. CDR3 sequence (DNA): TGTGCCAGCAGTTTAACCGGGACACAAGAGACCCAGTACTTC. Its translation is CASSLTGTQETQYF.

This clone was counted between two and nine times. The same CDR3 arises from other DNA sequences in this sample as well. V usage is TRBV7-8 and J usage is TRBJ1-4; 8 nucleotides match TRBD1. With V trimmed by 5 bases and J by 6 bases, 5 bases remained unmatched. CDR3 length: 14 residues. Germline lookup yields CDR1 SGHVS and CDR2 FQNEAQ. CDR3 loop: CASSPTGGDEKLFF. In DNA, the CDR3 is TGTGCCAGCAGCCCAACAGGGGGAGATGAAAAACTGTTTTTT.

In its sample, this clone was seen many times. The rearrangement uses TRBV7-6 and TRBJ2-7; TRBD1 matches 8 bases. Trimming cost V 5 bases and J 5 bases; bases outside gene matches: 11. Per the germline V gene, CDR1 is SGHVS and CDR2 is FNYEAQ. The CDR3 covers 15 residues. CDR3 residues: CASSPSGTGSHEQYF. In DNA form, the CDR3 reads TGTGCCAGCAGCCCATCAGGGACAGGCTCGCACGAGCAGTACTTC.

This clone has only a few counts. CDR3 in DNA: TGTGCCAGCAGCCCGCCAGGCAATGAGCAGTTCTTC. As protein: CASSPPGNEQFF. This rearrangement joins TRBV11-3 to TRBJ2-1, with D unresolved. This CDR3 has 12 amino acids. CDR1 is SGHNT, CDR2 YENEEA, per germline. Trimming cost V 5 bases and J 6 bases, with 8 bases left between them. Using reference TRBV11-3 and TRBJ2-1 for the parts outside the CDR3, the full variable domain is EAGVVQSPRYKIIEKKQPVAFWCNPISGHNTLYWYLQNLGQGPELLIRYENEEAVDDSQLPKDRFSAERLKGVDSTLKIQPAELGDSAVYLCASSPPGNEQFFGPGTRLTVL.

This clone was seen a handful of times. The genes are TRBV7-9 and TRBJ2-1, with 14 nucleotides matching TRBD2. Trimming cost V 5 bases and J 9 bases; bases outside gene matches: 6. The germline CDR1 and CDR2 sequences are SEHNR and FQNEAQ (reference sequence). The CDR3 covers 15 residues. Written as DNA, the CDR3 is TGTGCCAGCAGCCCTGGACTAGCGGGGGGTGGTGAGCAGTTCTTC. Protein sequence: CASSPGLAGGGEQFF.